These T cell receptor beta chains were read from a single sample in a study of blood T cell repertoires in COVID-19. TCRdb's copy holds only in-frame clones and misses some; the assay was immunoSEQ multiplex PCR. The sample has about 59,000 clones, around 90% seen once. Input material: peripheral blood. These receptors came from a man aged 80 or over with acute or convalescent COVID-19. The CDR3 runs from the conserved cysteine through the conserved F or W. Fields, in order: J gene, V gene, D gene, clone size, CDR3 DNA, CDR3 protein. The D gene is left open where the match is weak. Clone size is stated in some rows and not others, as once, few, many or a class when expanded.

>TRBJ1-1|TRBV5-1|-|-
TGCGCCAGCAGCTTGGGCAGGGCTGATGAAGCTTTCTTT
CASSLGRADEAFF
>TRBJ1-2|TRBV5-1|-|-
TGCGCCAGCAGCTTGGTGGCGGGGGGGTCGGACTATGGCTACACCTTC
CASSLVAGGSDYGYTF
>TRBJ1-3|TRBV14|-|-
TGTGCCAGCAGCCAAGACGGGAGAACCTGGAACACCATATATTTT
CASSQDGRTWNTIYF
>TRBJ2-7|TRBV5-1|TRBD2|-
TGCGCCAGCAGCTTGGGCGGGGGGGCCGAATCCTACGAGCAGTACTTC
CASSLGGGAESYEQYF
>TRBJ1-5|TRBV19|TRBD1|-
TGTGCCAGTAGTAAGGGGGACAGGAGGAATCAGCCCCAGCATTTT
CASSKGDRRNQPQHF
>TRBJ1-1|TRBV7-2|-|-
TGTGCCAGCAGCTCACAGGGTAGCACTGAAGCTTTCTTT
CASSSQGSTEAFF
>TRBJ1-5|TRBV6-6|TRBD1|-
TGTGCCAGCACTTTAGGACAGGGAAGGCATTTT
CASTLGQGRHF
>TRBJ2-2|TRBV5-1|TRBD2|-
TGCGCCAGCAGCTTCGGCGGGGGGTATACCGGGGAGCTGTTTTTT
CASSFGGGYTGELFF
>TRBJ1-2|TRBV5-5|-|once
TGTGCCAGCAGCACCGGACAGCTCGATAACTATGGCTACACCTTC
CASSTGQLDNYGYTF
>TRBJ2-7|TRBV7-2|TRBD2|-
TGTGCCAGCAGCTCACCTAGCGGGGGGGCACGGGAGCAGTACTTC
CASSSPSGGAREQYF
>TRBJ2-2|TRBV5-1|-|-
TGCGCCAGCAGCTTGCAACTAGCGAACACCGGGGAGCTGTTTTTT
CASSLQLANTGELFF
>TRBJ2-1|TRBV5-1|-|-
TGCGCCAGCAGCTTGGTACAGGGTGATTACAGTGAGCAGTTCTTC
CASSLVQGDYSEQFF
>TRBJ2-1|TRBV5-4|TRBD2|-
TGTGCCAGCAGCTTGGAGATAGCGGGGGCTAACAATGAGCAGTTCTTC
CASSLEIAGANNEQFF
>TRBJ1-1|TRBV18|TRBD1|-
TGTGCCAGCTCACCACCCCGGGGACAGGGGGAGGCTGAAGCTTTCTTT
CASSPPRGQGEAEAFF
>TRBJ2-1|TRBV24-1|TRBD2|-
TGTGCCACCCGGCGGGAGGGAGCCAGTGAAAATGAGCAGTTCTTC
CATRREGASENEQFF
>TRBJ1-1|TRBV30|-|-
TGTGCCTGGAGTGCTCTACTGGACACTGAAGCTTTCTTT
CAWSALLDTEAFF
>TRBJ2-5|TRBV7-3|TRBD2|-
TGTGCCAGCAGCTTATCGGGCGGGGGCCAAGAGACCCAGTACTTC
CASSLSGGGQETQYF
>TRBJ1-1|TRBV30|TRBD1|-
TGTGCCTGGAGTGCTTACAGGGGCCAGAACACTGAAGCTTTCTTT
CAWSAYRGQNTEAFF
>TRBJ2-5|TRBV7-2|-|-
TGTGCCAGCAGCAGGGGTTCGGGTGAGACCCAGTACTTC
CASSRGSGETQYF
>TRBJ2-1|TRBV4-1|-|-
TGCGCCAGCAGCCAAGACCCCGGGTCGGGATCCTACAATGAGCAGTTCTTC
CASSQDPGSGSYNEQFF
>TRBJ2-2|TRBV9|-|-
TGTGCCAGCAGCGTCTCAGTTGCCGGGGAGCTGTTTTTT
CASSVSVAGELFF
>TRBJ2-7|TRBV5-6|-|-
TGTGCCAGCAGCTTGGTCGGTGGCTACGAGCAGTACTTC
CASSLVGGYEQYF
>TRBJ1-3|TRBV10-3|-|-
TGTGCCATCAGACAGGCGACCCCTGGAAACACCATATATTTT
CAIRQATPGNTIYF
>TRBJ1-1|TRBV6-5|-|once
TGTGCCAGCAGTTTCTCAGCTAACACTGAAGCTTTCTTT
CASSFSANTEAFF
>TRBJ1-6|TRBV10-3|TRBD1|once
TGTGCCATCAGTGAAGGACAGGGGAATTCACCCCTCCACTTT
CAISEGQGNSPLHF
>TRBJ2-1|TRBV6-1|-|-
TGTGCCAGCAGTGAAGCCCGGTGGGAGCAGTTCTTC
CASSEARWEQFF
>TRBJ2-2|TRBV27|TRBD1|-
TGTGCCAGCAGGGCGACAGGGGCTCCTTACACCGGGGAGCTGTTTTTT
CASRATGAPYTGELFF
>TRBJ1-5|TRBV12-5|-|once
TGTGCTAGTGGTTTGTCGGGGGATCAGCCCCAGCATTTT
CASGLSGDQPQHF
>TRBJ2-1|TRBV29-1|-|-
TGCAGCGTTGTGCCGGGGAGTCCTGACAATGAGCAGTTCTTC
CSVVPGSPDNEQFF
>TRBJ2-2|TRBV7-6|-|-
TGTGCCAGCAGCCCGATGCAGGAAAGGAACACCGGGGAGCTGTTTTTT
CASSPMQERNTGELFF
>TRBJ2-1|TRBV19|-|-
TGTGCCAGTAGTATAGAGCAGGGCAATGAGCAGTTCTTC
CASSIEQGNEQFF
>TRBJ2-7|TRBV19|TRBD2|once
TGTGCCAGTATGGCCCGGGGGGGCTACGAGCAGTACTTC
CASMARGGYEQYF
>TRBJ1-1|TRBV5-1|-|few
TGCGCCAGCAGCTTGGCGTCAGGGTTGATTTCTGAAGCTTTCTTT
CASSLASGLISEAFF
>TRBJ1-2|TRBV6-5|TRBD1|-
TGTGCCAGCAGTTACGGGGGACAGGTTCTCTATGGCTACACCTTC
CASSYGGQVLYGYTF
>TRBJ2-1|TRBV5-1|-|-
TGCGCCAGCAGGGACTATCTCTCCAATGAGCAGTTCTTC
CASRDYLSNEQFF
>TRBJ2-5|TRBV19|TRBD1|-
TGTGCCAGTAGCCAAACGACAGGGGGCGGGAAGCAAGAGACCCAGTACTTC
CASSQTTGGGKQETQYF
>TRBJ1-1|TRBV6-5|TRBD1|-
TGTGCCAGCAGCAAGCCAGGGGGTAACACTGAAGCTTTCTTT
CASSKPGGNTEAFF
>TRBJ2-7|TRBV12-5|-|-
TGTGCTAGTGGTCCGCCCCTGCCGAGAAAACGACTCCACGAGCAGTACTTC
CASGPPLPRKRLHEQYF
>TRBJ1-6|TRBV30|-|-
TGTGCCTGGAGTCTAGGGAGCTCCTATAATTCACCCCTCCACTTT
CAWSLGSSYNSPLHF
>TRBJ1-1|TRBV6-1|-|-
TGTGCCAGCAGTGAAAAAACAGCAAGGCTCAACACTGAAGCTTTCTTT
CASSEKTARLNTEAFF
>TRBJ1-5|TRBV10-3|-|-
TGTGCCATCAGTGAGTCTATGAGCAATCAGCCCCAGCATTTT
CAISESMSNQPQHF
>TRBJ2-6|TRBV5-1|-|once
TGCGCCAGCAGCCGCGGGGCTGGGGCCAACGTCCTGACTTTC
CASSRGAGANVLTF
>TRBJ1-2|TRBV6-5|TRBD1|-
TGTGCCAGCAGCAGGGGGCGCGACTATGGCTACACCTTC
CASSRGRDYGYTF
>TRBJ1-1|TRBV5-1|-|-
TGCGCCAGCGCTAAGGGACAAGCGAACACTGAAGCTTTCTTT
CASAKGQANTEAFF
>TRBJ1-2|TRBV5-8|TRBD1|-
TGTGCCAGCAGCCGACCTGGGACAGGGTCTAACTATGGCTACACCTTC
CASSRPGTGSNYGYTF
>TRBJ1-2|TRBV6-5|TRBD1|-
TGTGCCAGCAGATGGGACAGGGAGTGGTATGGCTACACCTTC
CASRWDREWYGYTF
>TRBJ1-1|TRBV7-9|-|-
TGTGCCAGCAGCTCCCCGGGGGGGTACACTGAAGCTTTCTTT
CASSSPGGYTEAFF
>TRBJ2-5|TRBV7-9|TRBD1|-
TGTGCCAGCACTCAGGGGGTTTACCAAGAGACCCAGTACTTC
CASTQGVYQETQYF
>TRBJ1-3|TRBV3-1/TRBV3-2|-|-
TGTGCCAGCAGCCGTCACCCGACCGGGACATTGGGAAACACCATATATTTT
CASSRHPTGTLGNTIYF
>TRBJ1-5|TRBV7-9|-|-
TGTGCCAGCAGCCCGACAGAGTTAACTCAGCCCCAGCATTTT
CASSPTELTQPQHF
>TRBJ2-2|TRBV5-1|-|-
TGCGCCAGCAGCCTACAGGGCTCCGGGGAGCTGTTTTTT
CASSLQGSGELFF